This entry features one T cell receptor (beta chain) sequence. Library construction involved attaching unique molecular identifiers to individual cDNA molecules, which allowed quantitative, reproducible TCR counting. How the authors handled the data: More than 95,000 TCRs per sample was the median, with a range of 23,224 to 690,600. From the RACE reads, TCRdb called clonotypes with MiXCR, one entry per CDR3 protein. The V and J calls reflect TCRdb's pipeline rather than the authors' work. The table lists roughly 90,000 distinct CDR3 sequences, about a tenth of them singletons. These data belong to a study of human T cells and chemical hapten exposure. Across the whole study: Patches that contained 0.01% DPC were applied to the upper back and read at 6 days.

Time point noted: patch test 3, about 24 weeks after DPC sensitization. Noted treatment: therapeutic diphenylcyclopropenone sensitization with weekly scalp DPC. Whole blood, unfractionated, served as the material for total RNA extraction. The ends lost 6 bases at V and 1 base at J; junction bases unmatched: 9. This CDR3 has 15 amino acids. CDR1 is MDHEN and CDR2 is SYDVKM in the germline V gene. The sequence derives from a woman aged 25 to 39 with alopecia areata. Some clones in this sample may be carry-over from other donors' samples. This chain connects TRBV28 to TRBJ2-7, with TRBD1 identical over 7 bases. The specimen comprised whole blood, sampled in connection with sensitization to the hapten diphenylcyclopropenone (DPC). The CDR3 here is CASRETGSGSYEQYF. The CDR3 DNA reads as TGTGCCAGCAGGGAGACAGGGTCCGGGTCCTACGAGCAGTACTTC.